Reported below is one T cell receptor beta chain. Germline loops: CDR1 SGHAT, CDR2 FQNNGV. The CDR3 runs to 15 residues. J lost 8 bases, V lost 5 bases, and 7 bases had no gene match. The sample is drawn from a study of blood T cell repertoires in COVID-19. Study-wide context: PBMCs, B-cell-depleted T cells, or T cells provided the cDNA or gDNA that made up the material.

Original processing methods: Reference gene primer amplification yielded estimated nucleated cell counts. Some clones are missing from TCRdb's copy, which holds only in-frame ones; the method was immunoSEQ multiplex PCR. The DNA was the basis for D and trimming; V, J and clone size are from that table. The sample yields 150,000 to 200,000 clones, approximately 82% seen once. Sequencing was carried out using peripheral blood. The source is a man aged 70 or older who had recovered from COVID-19. The J gene is TRBJ2-1, the V gene TRBV11-2, with 12 bases fitting TRBD2. DNA for the CDR3: TGTGCCAGCAGCCCACTAGCGGGAGGACCTTATGAGCAGTTCTTC. Translation: CASSPLAGGPYEQFF.